This TCR beta chain was retrieved from a study of T cell responses to AZD1222 COVID-19 vaccine. Study in general: Both about-4-week and about-12-week second-dose recipients were combined. Overall study findings and caveats: Seropositivity was recorded at baseline in only a handful of AZD1222 recipients. Targeting of unmutated variant regions was reportedly seen in nearly half of spike-specific TCRs. There were vaccine-associated CD4 TCRs across spike, dominant at 160-218 and 743-854.

A note on this clone: Its antigen remains unknown.

Profiled with immunoSEQ multiplex PCR; TCRdb holds only in-frame clones, not every one. Of 63,000 or so clones listed, 85% to 90% are singletons. V was pared by 2 bases and J by 3 bases, with 8 bases between. The length of the CDR3 is 14 residues. CDR1 is MNHNY and CDR2 is SVGAGI in the germline V gene (reference sequence). Sample: peripheral blood, taken on day 0 of AZD1222 vaccination. The V gene is TRBV6-6, the J gene TRBJ1-5; D unresolved. The TCR originated in an adult in good health. CDR3 residues: CASSYVVNNQPQHF. In DNA form, the CDR3 reads TGTGCCAGCAGTTACGTAGTGAACAATCAGCCCCAGCATTTT.